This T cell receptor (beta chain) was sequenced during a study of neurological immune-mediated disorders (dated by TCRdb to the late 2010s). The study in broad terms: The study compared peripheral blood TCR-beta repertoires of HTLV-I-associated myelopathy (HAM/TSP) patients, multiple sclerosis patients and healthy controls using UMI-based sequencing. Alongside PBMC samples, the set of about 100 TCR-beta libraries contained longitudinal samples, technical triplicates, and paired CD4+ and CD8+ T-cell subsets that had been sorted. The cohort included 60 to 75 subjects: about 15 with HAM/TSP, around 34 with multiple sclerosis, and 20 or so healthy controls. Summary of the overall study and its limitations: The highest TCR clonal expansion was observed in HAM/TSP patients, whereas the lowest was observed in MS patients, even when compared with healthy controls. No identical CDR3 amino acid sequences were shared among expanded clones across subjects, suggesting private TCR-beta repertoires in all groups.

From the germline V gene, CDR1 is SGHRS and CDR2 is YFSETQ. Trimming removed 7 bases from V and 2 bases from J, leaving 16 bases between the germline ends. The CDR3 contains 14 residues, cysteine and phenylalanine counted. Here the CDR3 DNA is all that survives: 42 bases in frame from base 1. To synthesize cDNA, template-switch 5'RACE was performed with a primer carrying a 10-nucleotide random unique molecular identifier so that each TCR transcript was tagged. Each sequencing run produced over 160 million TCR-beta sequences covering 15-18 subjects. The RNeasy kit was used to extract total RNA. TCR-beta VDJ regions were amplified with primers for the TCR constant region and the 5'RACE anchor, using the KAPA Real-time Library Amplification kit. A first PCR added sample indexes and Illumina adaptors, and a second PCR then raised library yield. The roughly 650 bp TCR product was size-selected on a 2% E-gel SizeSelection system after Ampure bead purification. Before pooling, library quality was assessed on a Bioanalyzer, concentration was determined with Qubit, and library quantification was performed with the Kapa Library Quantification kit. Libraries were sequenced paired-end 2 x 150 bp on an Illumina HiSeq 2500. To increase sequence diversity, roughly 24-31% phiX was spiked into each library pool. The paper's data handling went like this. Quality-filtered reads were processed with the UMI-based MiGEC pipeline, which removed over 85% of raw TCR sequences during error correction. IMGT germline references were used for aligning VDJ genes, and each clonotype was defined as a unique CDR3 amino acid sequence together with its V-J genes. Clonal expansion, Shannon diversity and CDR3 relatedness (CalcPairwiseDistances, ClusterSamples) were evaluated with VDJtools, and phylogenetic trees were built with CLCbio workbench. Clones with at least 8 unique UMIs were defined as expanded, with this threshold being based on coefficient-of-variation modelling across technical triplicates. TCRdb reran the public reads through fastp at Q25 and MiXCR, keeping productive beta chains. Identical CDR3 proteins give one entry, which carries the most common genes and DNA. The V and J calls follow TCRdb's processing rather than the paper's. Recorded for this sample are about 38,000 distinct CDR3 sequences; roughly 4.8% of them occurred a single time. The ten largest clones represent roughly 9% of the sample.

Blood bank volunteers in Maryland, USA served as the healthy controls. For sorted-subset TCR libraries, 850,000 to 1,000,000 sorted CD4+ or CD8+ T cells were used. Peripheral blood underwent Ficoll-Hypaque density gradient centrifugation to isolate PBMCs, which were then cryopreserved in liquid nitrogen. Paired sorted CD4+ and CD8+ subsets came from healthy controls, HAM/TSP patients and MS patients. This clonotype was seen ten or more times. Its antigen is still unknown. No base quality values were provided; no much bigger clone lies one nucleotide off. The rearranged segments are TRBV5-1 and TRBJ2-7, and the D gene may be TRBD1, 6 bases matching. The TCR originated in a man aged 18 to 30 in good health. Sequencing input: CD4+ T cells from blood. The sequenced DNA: TGCGCCAGCGCCAGGGGCACAGCAGCCTACGAGCAGTACTTC. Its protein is CASARGTAAYEQYF. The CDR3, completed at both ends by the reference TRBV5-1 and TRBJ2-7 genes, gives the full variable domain KAGVTQTPRYLIKTRGQQVTLSCSPISGHRSVSWYQQTPGQGLQFLFEYFSETQRNKGNFPGRFSGRQFSNSRSEMNVSTLELGDSALYLCASARGTAAYEQYFGPGTRLTVT.